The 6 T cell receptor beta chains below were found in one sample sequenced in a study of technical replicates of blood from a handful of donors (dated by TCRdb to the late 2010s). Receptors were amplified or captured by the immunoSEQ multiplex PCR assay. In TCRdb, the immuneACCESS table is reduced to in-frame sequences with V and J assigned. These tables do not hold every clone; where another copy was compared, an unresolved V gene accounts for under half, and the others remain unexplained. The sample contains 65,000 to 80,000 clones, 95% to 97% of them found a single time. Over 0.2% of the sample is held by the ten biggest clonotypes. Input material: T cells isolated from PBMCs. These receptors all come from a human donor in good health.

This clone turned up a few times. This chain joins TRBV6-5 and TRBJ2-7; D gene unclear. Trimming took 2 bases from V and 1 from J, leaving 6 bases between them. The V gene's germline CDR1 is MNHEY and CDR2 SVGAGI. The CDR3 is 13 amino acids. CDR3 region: CASSYVPSYEQYF. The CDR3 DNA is TGTGCCAGCAGTTACGTTCCATCCTACGAGCAGTACTTC.

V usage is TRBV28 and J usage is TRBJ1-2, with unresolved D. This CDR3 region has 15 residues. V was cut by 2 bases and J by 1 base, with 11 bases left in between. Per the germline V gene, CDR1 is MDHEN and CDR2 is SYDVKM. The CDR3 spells CASSLRGIFNYGYTF. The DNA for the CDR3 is TGTGCCAGCAGTTTAAGAGGGATTTTTAACTATGGCTACACCTTC.

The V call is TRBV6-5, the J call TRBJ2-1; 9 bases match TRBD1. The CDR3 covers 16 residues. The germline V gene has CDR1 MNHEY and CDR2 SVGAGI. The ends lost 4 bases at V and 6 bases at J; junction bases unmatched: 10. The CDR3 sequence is CASSSPGQGLSNEQFF. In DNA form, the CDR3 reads TGTGCCAGCAGTTCCCCGGGACAGGGTCTCTCCAATGAGCAGTTCTTC.

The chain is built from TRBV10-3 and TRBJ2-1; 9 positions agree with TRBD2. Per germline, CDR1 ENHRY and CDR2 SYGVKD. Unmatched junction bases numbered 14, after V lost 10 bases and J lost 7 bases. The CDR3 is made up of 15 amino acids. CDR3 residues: CATAPRAGGLNEQFF. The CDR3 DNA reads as TGTGCCACCGCCCCTAGAGCGGGAGGTTTGAATGAGCAGTTCTTC.

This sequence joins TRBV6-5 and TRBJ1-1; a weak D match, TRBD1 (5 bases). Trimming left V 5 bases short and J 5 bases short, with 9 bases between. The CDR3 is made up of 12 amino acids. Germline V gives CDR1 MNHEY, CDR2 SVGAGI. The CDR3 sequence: CASSGGGTEAFF. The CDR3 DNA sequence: TGTGCCAGCAGTGGGGGGGGGACTGAAGCTTTCTTT.

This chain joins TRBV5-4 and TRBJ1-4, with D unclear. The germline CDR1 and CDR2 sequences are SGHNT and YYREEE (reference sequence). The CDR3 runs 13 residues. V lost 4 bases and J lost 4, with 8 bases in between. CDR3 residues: CASSRGDNEKLFF. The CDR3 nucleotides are TGTGCCAGCAGCCGCGGGGATAATGAAAAACTGTTTTTT.